Each of the 6 T cell receptor beta chains below was sequenced from the same sample in a study of shared clonotypes between healthy human individuals (dated by TCRdb to about 2020). Libraries came from the immunoSEQ multiplex PCR assay. In TCRdb, the immuneACCESS table is reduced to in-frame sequences with V and J assigned. These tables do not hold every clone; where another copy was compared, an unresolved V gene accounts for under half, and the others remain unexplained. The sample records approximately 740,000 clones, roughly 70% of which are singletons. The ten largest clones represent approximately 1.8% of the sample. Sequenced material: memory CD4+ T cells sorted from blood. This specimen's cell subset or site label, per the study, means: CD45RA-negative fraction. These receptors all come from a woman aged 25 to 45 in good health.

V and J are TRBV6-6 and TRBJ2-7; D may be TRBD1 (5 bases). Germline assignment: CDR1 MNHNY and CDR2 SVGAGI (reference sequence). This CDR3 has 12 residues. The ends were cut back, 9 bases at V and 2 bases at J, with 11 bases in the middle. CDR3 DNA sequence: TGTGCCAGTAGCAAAGGGGCCTACGAGCAGTACTTC. This translates into CASSKGAYEQYF.

Concerning this clone itself: Compared with germline, one end of the junction differs, possibly owing to a read error. This sample also contains other DNA sequences that code for the same CDR3. The chain recombines TRBV9 with TRBJ1-2; no clear D gene. CDR3 size: 11 residues. Germline CDR1 SGDLS, CDR2 YYNGEE. In DNA form, the CDR3 reads TGTGCCAGCAGCGTTAACGATGGCTACACCTTC. This codes for CASSVNDGYTF.

This clone was seen just once. This rearrangement joins TRBV7-2 to TRBJ2-7; 7 bases map to TRBD1. Germline trimming cut 4 bases from V and 0 bases from J; bases unmatched to any gene: 15. This CDR3 spans 18 amino acids. Germline V gives CDR1 SGHTA, CDR2 FQGNSA. The CDR3 sequence is CASSSGQANPTTSYEQYF. In DNA form, the CDR3 reads TGTGCCAGCAGCTCAGGACAGGCGAATCCAACCACCTCCTACGAGCAGTACTTC. Based on the CDR3 plus reference TRBV7-2 and TRBJ2-7, the full variable domain is GAGVSQSPSNKVTEKGKDVELRCDPISGHTALYWYRQSLGQGLEFLIYFQGNSAPDKSGLPSDRFSAERTGGSVSTLTIQRTQQEDSAVYLCASSSGQANPTTSYEQYFGPGTRLTVT.

V and J are TRBV29-1 and TRBJ2-1; 8 bases match TRBD2. Germline V gene sequence: CDR1 SQVTM, CDR2 ANQGSEA. V lost 4 bases and J lost 8; bases outside the gene matches: 10. The CDR3 spans 14 residues. CDR3 residues: CSVVSAGGRDEQFF. The CDR3 region has the DNA TGCAGCGTTGTTTCGGCGGGAGGTAGGGATGAGCAGTTCTTC.

This clone has only a few counts. The genes are TRBV6-5 and TRBJ2-1; TRBD1 aligns across 11 bases. The germline CDR1 and CDR2 sequences are MNHEY and SVGAGI. There are 16 residues in the CDR3. The ends lost 2 bases at V and 6 bases at J; junction bases unmatched: 6. CDR3 loop: CASSYPDRGRSNEQFF. The CDR3 nucleotides read TGTGCCAGCAGTTACCCGGACAGGGGGCGGAGCAATGAGCAGTTCTTC.

Points on this clone: The same CDR3 is also encoded by other DNA sequences in this sample. The J gene is TRBJ2-1, the V gene TRBV5-1; D is possibly TRBD2 (6 bases). V was clipped by 1 base and J by 4 bases, with 12 bases between them. Germline V CDR1 and CDR2: SGHRS, YFSETQ. This CDR3 has 15 amino acids. CDR3 in DNA: TGCGCCAGCAGCTTGTCGAGCGCGGGATACAATGAGCAGTTCTTC. Translating it yields CASSLSSAGYNEQFF.